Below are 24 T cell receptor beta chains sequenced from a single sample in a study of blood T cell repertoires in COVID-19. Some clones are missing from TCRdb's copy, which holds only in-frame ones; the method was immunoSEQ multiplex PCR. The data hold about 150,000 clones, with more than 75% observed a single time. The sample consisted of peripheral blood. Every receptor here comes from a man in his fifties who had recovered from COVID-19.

CDR3 bases: TGTGCCAGCAGTGGCAGGGCGGTCTCCTACGAGCAGTACTTC. This codes for CASSGRAVSYEQYF. The rearrangement links TRBV2 to TRBJ2-7; tentative D call: TRBD1 (5 bases). Germline CDR1 reads SNHLY; CDR2 reads FYNNEI. V lost 4 bases to trimming and J lost 0 bases, with 10 bases between them. The CDR3 is made up of 14 amino acids.

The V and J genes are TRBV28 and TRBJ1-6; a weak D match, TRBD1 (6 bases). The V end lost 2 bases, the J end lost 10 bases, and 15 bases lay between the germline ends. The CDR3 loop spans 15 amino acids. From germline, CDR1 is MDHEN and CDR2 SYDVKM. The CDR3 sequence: CASSLGQGSKSPLHF. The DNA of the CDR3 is TGTGCCAGCAGTTTAGGGCAGGGGTCAAAATCACCCCTCCACTTT.

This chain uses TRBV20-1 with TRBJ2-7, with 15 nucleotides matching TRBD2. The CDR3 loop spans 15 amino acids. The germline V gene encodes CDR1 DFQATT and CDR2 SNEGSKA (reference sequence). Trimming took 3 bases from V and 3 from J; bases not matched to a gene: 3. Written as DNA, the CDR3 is TGCAGTGCTAGTGCGGGACTAGCGGGGGGCTACGAGCAGTACTTC. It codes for CSASAGLAGGYEQYF.

The CDR3 sequence is CASTLRGAGANVLTF. The CDR3 DNA follows: TGTGCCAGCACTTTGCGGGGGGCTGGGGCCAACGTCCTGACTTTC. The chain links TRBV28 to TRBJ2-6; TRBD2 agrees at 8 bases. Germline V gene sequence: CDR1 MDHEN, CDR2 SYDVKM. The CDR3 runs to 15 residues. The V segment lost 7 bases and the J segment 2 bases; nucleotides outside the gene matches: 4.

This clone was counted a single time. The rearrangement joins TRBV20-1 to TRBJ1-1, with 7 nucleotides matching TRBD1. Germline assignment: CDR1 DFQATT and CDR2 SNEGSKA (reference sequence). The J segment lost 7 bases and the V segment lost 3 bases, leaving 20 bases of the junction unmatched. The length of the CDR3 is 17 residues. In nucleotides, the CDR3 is TGCAGTGCTAGTCTCGACCCTCCGGGACCCAGGGGGAGTGAAGCTTTCTTT. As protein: CSASLDPPGPRGSEAFF.

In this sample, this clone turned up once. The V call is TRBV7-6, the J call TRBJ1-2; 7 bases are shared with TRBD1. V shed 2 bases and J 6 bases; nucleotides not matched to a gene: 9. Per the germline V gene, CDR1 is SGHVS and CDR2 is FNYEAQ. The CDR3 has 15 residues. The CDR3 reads CASSLRSGTANGYTF. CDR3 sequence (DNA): TGTGCCAGCAGCTTACGGTCCGGGACAGCCAATGGCTACACCTTC.

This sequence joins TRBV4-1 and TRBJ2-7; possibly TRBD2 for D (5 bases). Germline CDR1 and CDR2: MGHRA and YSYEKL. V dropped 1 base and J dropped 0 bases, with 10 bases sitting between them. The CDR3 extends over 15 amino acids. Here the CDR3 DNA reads TGCGCCAGCAGCCAAGGCGTAGCGCCCTCCTACGAGCAGTACTTC. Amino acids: CASSQGVAPSYEQYF.

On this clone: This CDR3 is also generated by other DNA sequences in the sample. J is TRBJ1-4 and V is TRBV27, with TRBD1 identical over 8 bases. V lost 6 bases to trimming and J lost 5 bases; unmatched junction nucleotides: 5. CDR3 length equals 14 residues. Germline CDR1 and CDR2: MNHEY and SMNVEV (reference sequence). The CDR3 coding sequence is TGTGCCAGCAGCCTAGGGACAGGAAATGAAAAACTGTTTTTT. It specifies CASSLGTGNEKLFF.

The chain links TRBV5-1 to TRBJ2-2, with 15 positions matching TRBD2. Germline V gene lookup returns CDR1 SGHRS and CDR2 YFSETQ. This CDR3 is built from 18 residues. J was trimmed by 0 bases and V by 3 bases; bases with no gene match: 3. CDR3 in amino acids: CASSWGLAGGTNTGELFF. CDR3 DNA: TGCGCCAGCAGCTGGGGACTAGCGGGGGGAACGAACACCGGGGAGCTGTTTTTT.

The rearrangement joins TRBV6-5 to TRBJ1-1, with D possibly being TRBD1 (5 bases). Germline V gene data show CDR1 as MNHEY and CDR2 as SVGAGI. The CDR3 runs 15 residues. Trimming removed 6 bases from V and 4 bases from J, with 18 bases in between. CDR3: CASSYIPGRGTEAFF. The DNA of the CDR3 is TGTGCCAGCAGCTATATTCCAGGGAGGGGCACTGAAGCTTTCTTT.

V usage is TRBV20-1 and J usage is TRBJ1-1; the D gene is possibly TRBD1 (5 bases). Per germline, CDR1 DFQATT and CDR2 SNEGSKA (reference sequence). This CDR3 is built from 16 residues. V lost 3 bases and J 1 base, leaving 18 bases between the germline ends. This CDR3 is CSASFGRMGGNTEAFF. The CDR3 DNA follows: TGCAGTGCTAGTTTCGGTCGAATGGGGGGGAACACTGAAGCTTTCTTT.

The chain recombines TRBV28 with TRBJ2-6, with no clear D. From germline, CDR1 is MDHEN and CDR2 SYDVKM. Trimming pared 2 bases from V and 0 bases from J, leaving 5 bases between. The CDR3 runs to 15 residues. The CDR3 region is CASSLVSSGANVLTF. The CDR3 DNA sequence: TGTGCCAGCAGTTTAGTCAGCTCTGGGGCCAACGTCCTGACTTTC.

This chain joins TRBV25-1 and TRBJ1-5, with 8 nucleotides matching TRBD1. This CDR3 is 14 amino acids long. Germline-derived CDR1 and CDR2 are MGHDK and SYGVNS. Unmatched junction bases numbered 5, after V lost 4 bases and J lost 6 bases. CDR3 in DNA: TGTGCCAGCAGTGGACAGGGGTTCCGTCAGCCCCAGCATTTT. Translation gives CASSGQGFRQPQHF. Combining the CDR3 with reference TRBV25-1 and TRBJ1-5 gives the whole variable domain EADIYQTPRYLVIGTGKKITLECSQTMGHDKMYWYQQDPGMELHLIHYSYGVNSTEKGDLSSESTVSRIRTEHFPLTLESARPSHTSQYLCASSGQGFRQPQHFGDGTRLSIL.

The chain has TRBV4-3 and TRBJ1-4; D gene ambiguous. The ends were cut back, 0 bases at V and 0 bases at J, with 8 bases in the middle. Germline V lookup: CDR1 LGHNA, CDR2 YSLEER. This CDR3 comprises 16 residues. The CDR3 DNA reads TGCGCCAGCAGCCAAGATGGAGCTACAACTAATGAAAAACTGTTTTTT. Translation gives CASSQDGATTNEKLFF.

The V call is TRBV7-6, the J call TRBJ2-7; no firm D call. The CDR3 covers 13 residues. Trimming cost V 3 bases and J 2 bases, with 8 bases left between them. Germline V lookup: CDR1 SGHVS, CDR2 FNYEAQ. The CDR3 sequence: CASSFGSAYEQYF. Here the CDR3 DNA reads TGTGCCAGCAGCTTCGGCAGCGCCTACGAGCAGTACTTC.

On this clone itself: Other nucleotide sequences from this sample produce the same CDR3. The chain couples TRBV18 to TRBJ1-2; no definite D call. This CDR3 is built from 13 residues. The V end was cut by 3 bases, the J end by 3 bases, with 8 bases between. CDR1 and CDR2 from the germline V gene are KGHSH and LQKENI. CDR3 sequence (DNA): TGTGCCAGCTCACCGGGCCAGGACTATGGCTACACCTTC. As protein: CASSPGQDYGYTF.

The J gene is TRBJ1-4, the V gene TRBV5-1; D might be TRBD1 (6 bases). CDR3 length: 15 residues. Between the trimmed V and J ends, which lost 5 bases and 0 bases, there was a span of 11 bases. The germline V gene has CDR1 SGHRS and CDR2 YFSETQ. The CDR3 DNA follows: TGCGCCAGCAGGGATGACAGGTCAACTAATGAAAAACTGTTTTTT. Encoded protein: CASRDDRSTNEKLFF.

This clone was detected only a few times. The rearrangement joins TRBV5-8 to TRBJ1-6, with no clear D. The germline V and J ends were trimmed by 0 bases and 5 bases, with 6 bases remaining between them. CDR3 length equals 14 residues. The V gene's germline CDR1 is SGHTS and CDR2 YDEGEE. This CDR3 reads CASSLDQNNSPLHF. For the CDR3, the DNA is TGTGCCAGCAGCTTGGACCAGAATAATTCACCCCTCCACTTT.

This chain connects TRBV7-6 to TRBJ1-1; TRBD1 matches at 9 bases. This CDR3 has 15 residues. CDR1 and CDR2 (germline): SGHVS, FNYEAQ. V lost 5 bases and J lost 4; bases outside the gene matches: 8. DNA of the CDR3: TGTGCCAGCAGCCCGGGGACAGGGTCGCTCACTGAAGCTTTCTTT. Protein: CASSPGTGSLTEAFF.

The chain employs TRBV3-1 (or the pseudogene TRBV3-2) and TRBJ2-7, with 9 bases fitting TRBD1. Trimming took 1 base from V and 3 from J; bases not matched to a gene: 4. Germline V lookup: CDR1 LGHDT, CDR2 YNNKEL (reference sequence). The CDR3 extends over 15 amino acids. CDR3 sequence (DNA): TGTGCCAGCAGCCAAGCTGGGACAGGGAACTACGAGCAGTACTTC. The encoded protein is CASSQAGTGNYEQYF.

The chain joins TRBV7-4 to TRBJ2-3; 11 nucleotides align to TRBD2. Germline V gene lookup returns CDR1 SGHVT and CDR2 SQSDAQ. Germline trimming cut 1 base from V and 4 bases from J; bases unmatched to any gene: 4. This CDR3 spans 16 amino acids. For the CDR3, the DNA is TGTGCCAGCAGCTTAGAGCTAGCGGGAGGCGCAGATACGCAGTATTTT. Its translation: CASSLELAGGADTQYF.

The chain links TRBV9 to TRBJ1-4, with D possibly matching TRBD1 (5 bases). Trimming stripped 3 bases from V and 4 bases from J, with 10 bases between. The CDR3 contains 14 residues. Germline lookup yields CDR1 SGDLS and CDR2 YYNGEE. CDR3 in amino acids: CASSAGLFNEKLFF. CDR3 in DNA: TGTGCCAGCAGCGCGGGACTTTTTAATGAAAAACTGTTTTTT. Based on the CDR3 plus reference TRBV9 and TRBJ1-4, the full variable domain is DSGVTQTPKHLITATGQRVTLRCSPRSGDLSVYWYQQSLDQGLQFLIQYYNGEERAKGNILERFSAQQFPDLHSELNLSSLELGDSALYFCASSAGLFNEKLFFGSGTQLSVL.

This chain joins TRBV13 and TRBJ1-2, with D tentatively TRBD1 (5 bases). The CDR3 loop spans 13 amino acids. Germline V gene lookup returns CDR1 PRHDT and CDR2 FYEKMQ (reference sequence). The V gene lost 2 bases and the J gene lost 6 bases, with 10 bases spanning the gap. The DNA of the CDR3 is TGTGCCAGCAGCTTACGTGGCAGGGATGGCTACACCTTC. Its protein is CASSLRGRDGYTF.

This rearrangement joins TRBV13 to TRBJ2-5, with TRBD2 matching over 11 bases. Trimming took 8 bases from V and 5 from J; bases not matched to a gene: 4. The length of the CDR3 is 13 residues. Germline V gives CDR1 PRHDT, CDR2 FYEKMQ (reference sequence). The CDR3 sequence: CASLLAGGETQYF. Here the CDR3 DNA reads TGTGCCAGCCTATTAGCGGGGGGGGAGACCCAGTACTTC.